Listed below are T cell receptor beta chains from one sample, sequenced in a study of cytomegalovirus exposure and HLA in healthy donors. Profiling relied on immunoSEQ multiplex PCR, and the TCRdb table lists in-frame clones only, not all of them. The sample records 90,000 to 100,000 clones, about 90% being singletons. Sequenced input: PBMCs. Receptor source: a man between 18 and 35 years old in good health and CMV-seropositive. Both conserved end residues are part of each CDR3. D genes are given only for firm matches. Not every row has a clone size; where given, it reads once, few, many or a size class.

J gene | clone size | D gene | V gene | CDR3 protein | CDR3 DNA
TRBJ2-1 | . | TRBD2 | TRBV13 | CASSLGLGLAGSEQFF | TGTGCCAGCAGCTTAGGCCTCGGACTAGCCGGGAGTGAGCAGTTCTTC
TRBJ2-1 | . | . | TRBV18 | CASSPAISAADSYNEQFF | TGTGCCAGCTCACCAGCTATCTCAGCTGCGGACTCCTACAATGAGCAGTTCTTC
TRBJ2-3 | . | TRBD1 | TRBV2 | CASSEAGGADTQYF | TGTGCCAGCAGCGAAGCAGGGGGCGCAGATACGCAGTATTTT
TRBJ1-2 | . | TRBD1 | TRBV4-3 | CASSPAGGLYGYTF | TGCGCCAGCAGCCCCGCAGGGGGCCTCTATGGCTACACCTTC
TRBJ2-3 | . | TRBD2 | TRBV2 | CASSGTSGGGDTQYF | TGTGCCAGCAGCGGGACTAGCGGGGGCGGAGATACGCAGTATTTT
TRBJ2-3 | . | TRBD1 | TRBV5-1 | CASSLHSGTGTDTQYF | TGCGCCAGCAGCTTGCACAGCGGGACAGGGACAGATACGCAGTATTTT
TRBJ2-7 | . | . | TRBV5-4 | CASSLEEGIYEQYF | TGTGCCAGCAGCTTGGAGGAGGGGATCTACGAGCAGTACTTC
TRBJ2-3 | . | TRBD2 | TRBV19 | CASSPRTELAGADTQYF | TGTGCCAGTAGTCCGCGGACAGAACTAGCGGGAGCAGATACGCAGTATTTT
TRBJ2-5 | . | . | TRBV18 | CASSPWTQEGTQYF | TGTGCCAGCTCACCCTGGACTCAAGAGGGGACCCAGTACTTC
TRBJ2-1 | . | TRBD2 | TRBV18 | CASSPPTSGGANEQFF | TGTGCCAGCTCACCGCCGACTAGCGGGGGGGCCAATGAGCAGTTCTTC
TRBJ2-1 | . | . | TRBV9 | CASSLRGDTYNEQFF | TGTGCCAGTTCACTCAGGGGGGACACGTACAATGAGCAGTTCTTC
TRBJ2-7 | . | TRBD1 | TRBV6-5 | CASSPREGAGEQYF | TGTGCCAGCAGTCCCCGTGAGGGGGCGGGCGAGCAGTACTTC
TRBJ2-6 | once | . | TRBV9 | CASRAGAGANVLTF | TGTGCCAGCAGAGCAGGGGCTGGGGCCAACGTCCTGACTTTC
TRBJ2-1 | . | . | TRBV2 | CASKIGPASEQFF | TGTGCCAGCAAAATTGGGCCCGCCAGTGAGCAGTTCTTC
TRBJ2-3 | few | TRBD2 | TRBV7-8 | CASSPGTSGADTQYF | TGTGCCAGCAGCCCCGGCACTAGCGGCGCAGATACGCAGTATTTT
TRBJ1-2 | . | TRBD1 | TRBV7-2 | CASSPGQANYGYTF | TGTGCCAGCAGCCCGGGACAGGCTAACTATGGCTACACCTTC
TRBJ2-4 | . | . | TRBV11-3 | CASSLRPSWLAKNIQYF | TGTGCCAGCAGCTTACGCCCTTCGTGGCTAGCCAAAAACATTCAGTACTTC
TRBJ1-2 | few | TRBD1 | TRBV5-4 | CASSLVQGVYGYTF | TGTGCCAGCAGCTTGGTACAGGGGGTGTATGGCTACACCTTC
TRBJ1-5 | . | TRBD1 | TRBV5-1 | CASSSGTGDNQPQHF | TGCGCCAGCAGCTCGGGGACAGGGGACAATCAGCCCCAGCATTTT
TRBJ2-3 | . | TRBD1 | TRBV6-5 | CASSLQGYTDTQYF | TGTGCCAGCAGTCTACAGGGGTACACAGATACGCAGTATTTT
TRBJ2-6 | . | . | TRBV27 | CASSFRGSGANVLTF | TGTGCCAGCAGTTTTCGAGGCTCTGGGGCCAACGTCCTGACTTTC
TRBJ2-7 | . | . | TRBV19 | CASTTGQGSSPYEQYF | TGTGCCAGTACCACCGGTCAGGGGAGTTCCCCCTACGAGCAGTACTTC
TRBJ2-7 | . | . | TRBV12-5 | CASGFSGEIPYEQYF | TGTGCTAGTGGTTTTTCTGGGGAGATACCATACGAGCAGTACTTC
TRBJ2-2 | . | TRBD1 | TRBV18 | CASSPPGQGIGELFF | TGTGCCAGCTCACCACCGGGACAGGGTATCGGGGAGCTGTTTTTT
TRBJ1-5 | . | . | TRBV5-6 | CASSLGGDQPQHF | TGTGCCAGCAGCTTGGGGGGAGATCAGCCCCAGCATTTT
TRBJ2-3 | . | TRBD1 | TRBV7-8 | CASSGDRGSTDTQYF | TGTGCCAGCAGCGGGGACAGGGGAAGCACAGATACGCAGTATTTT
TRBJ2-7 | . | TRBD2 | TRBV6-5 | CASRTSGAYEQYF | TGTGCCAGCAGGACTAGCGGCGCCTACGAGCAGTACTTC
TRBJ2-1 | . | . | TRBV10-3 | CAISEREPPYNEQFF | TGTGCCATCAGTGAGCGGGAGCCGCCCTACAATGAGCAGTTCTTC
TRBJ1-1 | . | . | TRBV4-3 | CASSQDRVGSNTEAFF | TGCGCCAGCAGCCAAGACAGGGTGGGATCGAACACTGAAGCTTTCTTT
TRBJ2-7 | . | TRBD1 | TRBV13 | CASSVRGTGAYEQYF | TGTGCCAGCAGCGTGCGGGGGACAGGGGCCTACGAGCAGTACTTC
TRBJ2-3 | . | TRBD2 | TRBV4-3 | CASSQAGLAGGSDTQYF | TGCGCCAGCAGCCAAGCTGGACTAGCGGGAGGTTCAGATACGCAGTATTTT